These 20 T cell receptor beta chains came from one sample sequenced in a study of T cell responses to AZD1222 COVID-19 vaccine. TCRdb's copy holds only in-frame clones and misses some; the assay was immunoSEQ multiplex PCR. The data hold 65,000 to 90,000 clones, with around nine tenths observed a single time. The sequences come from peripheral blood, collected 28 days after the second AZD1222 dose. The receptor set was obtained from an adult who received the AZD1222 COVID-19 vaccine.

This chain links TRBV18 with TRBJ1-1; D is unclear. V was clipped by 2 bases and J by 1 base, with 8 bases between them. Germline CDR1 KGHSH, CDR2 LQKENI. The CDR3 is 14 amino acids. The CDR3 loop reads CASSPSPRNTEAFF. The CDR3 DNA sequence: TGTGCCAGCTCACCATCCCCAAGGAACACTGAAGCTTTCTTT.

This clone was seen a few times. The CDR3 here is CASTHSVDTQYF. Here the CDR3 DNA reads TGTGCCAGCACCCACTCTGTAGATACGCAGTATTTT. V usage is TRBV6-6 and J usage is TRBJ2-3; D uncertain. The V end lost 7 bases, the J end lost 5 bases, and 10 bases lay between the germline ends. CDR3 length: 12 residues. Germline CDR1 reads MNHNY; CDR2 reads SVGAGI (reference sequence).

The chain has TRBV7-3 and TRBJ1-1; D is possibly TRBD1 (5 bases). This CDR3 region has 15 residues. Trimming cost V 0 bases and J 1 base, with 9 bases left between them. Germline V gene sequence: CDR1 SGHTA, CDR2 FQGTGA. CDR3 DNA: TGTGCCAGCAGCTTAACGGGGCAGGAGAACACTGAAGCTTTCTTT. Its protein is CASSLTGQENTEAFF. The full variable domain, rest sourced from reference TRBV7-3 and TRBJ1-1, is GAGVSQTPSNKVTEKGKYVELRCDPISGHTALYWYRQSLGQGPEFLIYFQGTGAADDSGLPNDRFFAVRPEGSVSTLKIQRTERGDSAVYLCASSLTGQENTEAFFGQGTRLTVV.

DNA of the CDR3: TGTGCCAGCAGCCGAGGACTAGGGACAGATACGCAGTATTTT. Protein product: CASSRGLGTDTQYF. The genes are TRBV6-2 or TRBV6-3 and TRBJ2-3; 7 nucleotides agree with TRBD2. Losses at the gene ends were 6 bases for V and 3 bases for J; bases not matched to a gene: 6. The CDR3 length is 14 residues. From germline, CDR1 is MNHEY and CDR2 SVGEGT.

V usage is TRBV19 and J usage is TRBJ1-5; weak D call: TRBD1 (5 bases). Trimming took 7 bases from V and 3 from J, leaving 13 bases between them. The CDR3 has 14 amino acids. The germline gives CDR1 LNHDA, CDR2 SQIVND (reference sequence). The CDR3 coding sequence is TGTGCCAGTACCCTCAGGGAATCCAATCAGCCCCAGCATTTT. This encodes CASTLRESNQPQHF.

The chain is built from TRBV18 and TRBJ1-2, with D unresolved. The germline V gene has CDR1 KGHSH and CDR2 LQKENI. Trimming cost V 6 bases and J 0 bases, with 20 bases left between them. The CDR3 spans 17 residues. Written as DNA, the CDR3 is TGTGCCAGCTCGCCGGAGCGCAGACTCTTAGCTAACTATGGCTACACCTTC. This encodes CASSPERRLLANYGYTF.

V and J are TRBV14 and TRBJ1-3; possibly TRBD1 for D (5 bases). V was trimmed by 5 bases and J by 0 bases, leaving 20 bases between them. Germline assignment: CDR1 SGHDN and CDR2 FVKESK. This CDR3 contains 18 residues. The CDR3 DNA reads as TGTGCCAGCAGCTTACCCTCCAGGGAACTAGGCTCTGGAAACACCATATATTTT. The encoded protein is CASSLPSRELGSGNTIYF.

Here the CDR3 reads CASRPRTSGRGNEQFF. For the CDR3, the DNA is TGTGCCAGCAGACCCCGAACTAGCGGGAGAGGCAATGAGCAGTTCTTC. The chain combines TRBV28 with TRBJ2-1, with 11 positions matching TRBD2. After removal of 6 bases from V and 6 bases from J, the junction contained 10 bases not matched to a gene. There are 16 residues in the CDR3. The germline CDR1 and CDR2 sequences are MDHEN and SYDVKM.

This rearrangement joins TRBV6-2 or TRBV6-3 to TRBJ2-3; D remains unclear. Trimming stripped 6 bases from V and 5 bases from J, with 6 bases between. The length of the CDR3 is 11 residues. Looked up from germline, CDR1 is MNHEY and CDR2 is SVGEGT. CDR3 bases: TGTGCCAGCAGCCACCGAGATACGCAGTATTTT. Its protein is CASSHRDTQYF.

The genes are TRBV24-1 and TRBJ2-7; D uncertain. The germline gives CDR1 KGHDR, CDR2 SFDVKD. This CDR3 region has 14 residues. Trimming stripped 8 bases from V and 3 bases from J, with 16 bases between. The chain's CDR3 is CATKRETYYYEQYF. For the CDR3, the DNA is TGTGCCACCAAGCGAGAGACCTATTACTACGAGCAGTACTTC.

The chain carries TRBV28 and TRBJ1-5, with 9 bases fitting TRBD1. The CDR3 loop spans 14 amino acids. V gave up 6 bases and J gave up 6 bases; unmatched junction bases: 6. CDR1 MDHEN and CDR2 SYDVKM come from the germline V gene. CDR3 DNA sequence: TGTGCCAGCAGGGAACAGGGGGCCGGTCAGCCCCAGCATTTT. This translates into CASREQGAGQPQHF.

The chain has TRBV5-4 and TRBJ1-1; D is possibly TRBD1 (5 bases). Trimming shortened V by 0 bases and J by 1 base, and 16 bases separated the two germline ends. The CDR3 sequence is 17 residues long. Germline V gene data show CDR1 as SGHNT and CDR2 as YYREEE (reference sequence). The CDR3 DNA reads TGTGCCAGCAGCTTGGACGGGGGGGGACCTACGAACACTGAAGCTTTCTTT. Translation gives CASSLDGGGPTNTEAFF.

The chain links TRBV18 to TRBJ1-6; TRBD1 matches at 7 bases. Germline assignment: CDR1 KGHSH and CDR2 LQKENI. This CDR3 has 15 amino acids. The J segment lost 6 bases and the V segment lost 6 bases, leaving 8 bases of the junction unmatched. The CDR3 nucleotides are TGTGCCAGCTCCGCCAAAGGGACAGCTAATTCACCCCTCCACTTT. It yields the protein CASSAKGTANSPLHF.

The J gene is TRBJ2-3, the V gene TRBV5-1, with 7 bases aligning to TRBD1. From germline, CDR1 is SGHRS and CDR2 YFSETQ. This CDR3 comprises 14 residues. J was trimmed by 1 base and V by 4 bases; bases with no gene match: 3. Here the CDR3 reads CASSPDRGTDTQYF. CDR3 nucleotide sequence: TGCGCCAGCAGCCCTGACAGGGGCACAGATACGCAGTATTTT.

V gene TRBV12-5 combines with J gene TRBJ2-2; TRBD1 aligns across 7 bases. Germline-derived CDR1 and CDR2 are LGHNT and FRNRAP. The CDR3 totals 14 residues. V was pared by 1 base and J by 6 bases, with 2 bases of the junction left unmatched. The CDR3 protein is CASGLAQGAGELFF. Written as DNA, the CDR3 is TGTGCTAGTGGTTTGGCGCAGGGGGCCGGGGAGCTGTTTTTT.

This clone was observed a single time. The gene calls are TRBV6-2 or TRBV6-3 and TRBJ2-7; 9 bases fit TRBD1. Germline-derived CDR1 and CDR2 are MNHEY and SVGEGT. The CDR3 covers 16 residues. V gave up 3 bases and J gave up 7 bases; unmatched junction bases: 13. The CDR3, as DNA: TGTGCCAGCAGTTATCGGCCGAGACAGGGGGACCATGAGCAGTACTTC. Translation: CASSYRPRQGDHEQYF.

The chain is built from TRBV6-4 and TRBJ2-5; D remains ambiguous. V was pared by 10 bases and J by 5 bases, with 17 bases between. From germline, CDR1 is MRHNA and CDR2 SNTAGT. This CDR3 spans 13 amino acids. CDR3 DNA sequence: TGTGCCACCACCTGGAGTGTGCCGGAGACCCAGTACTTC. Its translation: CATTWSVPETQYF.

V and J are TRBV5-1 and TRBJ1-1; tentative D call: TRBD1 (6 bases). Trimming shortened V by 0 bases and J by 1 base, and 13 bases separated the two germline ends. CDR3 length: 16 residues. Germline values: CDR1 SGHRS, CDR2 YFSETQ. In DNA form, the CDR3 reads TGCGCCAGCAGCTTGGACGCAGGACAGAGGAACACTGAAGCTTTCTTT. Protein: CASSLDAGQRNTEAFF.

The V gene is TRBV9, the J gene TRBJ1-1, with 7 bases aligning to TRBD1. V dropped 3 bases and J dropped 0; count of bases not matched to a gene: 11. The germline V gene encodes CDR1 SGDLS and CDR2 YYNGEE. This CDR3 has 17 residues. CDR3 in amino acids: CASSAQGRLDLNTEAFF. The CDR3 DNA sequence: TGTGCCAGCAGCGCACAGGGGAGACTTGACCTGAACACTGAAGCTTTCTTT.

This chain joins TRBV9 and TRBJ2-2; D possibly corresponds to TRBD2 (6 bases). Per the germline V gene, CDR1 is SGDLS and CDR2 is YYNGEE. V was pared by 2 bases and J by 2 bases, with 10 bases between. This CDR3 spans 15 amino acids. Here the CDR3 DNA reads TGTGCCAGCAGCGTTGGGGGGAGTAACACCGGGGAGCTGTTTTTT. It is translated as CASSVGGSNTGELFF. Based on the CDR3 plus reference TRBV9 and TRBJ2-2, the full variable domain is DSGVTQTPKHLITATGQRVTLRCSPRSGDLSVYWYQQSLDQGLQFLIQYYNGEERAKGNILERFSAQQFPDLHSELNLSSLELGDSALYFCASSVGGSNTGELFFGEGSRLTVL.